Reported below is one TCR beta chain. Three rounds of nested PCR, following a modified ARM-PCR protocol, produced the TCRbeta library. One entry per CDR3 protein, called by TCRdb with MiXCR from the multiplex PCR reads. The data contain over 60,000 distinct CDR3 sequences, roughly 80% of them singletons. The record originates from a study of tumor and adjacent non-tumor tissue in lung cancer. This CDR3 region has 14 residues. Germline V gives CDR1 SQVTM, CDR2 ANQGSEA. RNA was extracted from bulk tissue without any cell sorting. Newly diagnosed lung cancer patients had thoracic surgery in China, August–late 2014, without prior chemotherapy.

The rearrangement uses TRBV29-1 and TRBJ2-2, with 8 bases fitting TRBD2. Sequenced input: lung tumor tissue. This receptor was obtained from a woman between 45 and 65 years old with non-small cell lung cancer. DNA of the CDR3: TGCAGTCATAAACGGGGGGGGGGCCTCGGGGAGCTGTTTTTT. Encoded protein: CSHKRGGGLGELFF.